This T cell receptor (beta chain) was obtained from a study of identical twins. Findings and limits, study-wide: Abundant beta clonotypes from cord blood had fewer insertions, unlike memory repertoires, which showed none.

To note about this clonotype: What it binds is unknown.

Carrying unique molecular identifiers, the cDNA also gained a universal primer site through template switching. A single record per CDR3 protein comes from TCRdb applying MiXCR to the 5' RACE reads. The data contain approximately 230,000 distinct CDR3 sequences, 6.5% of them singletons. This CDR3 region has 14 residues. Germline V gives CDR1 GTSNPN, CDR2 SVGIG (reference sequence). Losses at the gene ends were 4 bases for V and 10 bases for J; bases not matched to a gene: 13. A further study also used this sample, focusing on T cells expressing NK-cell markers. From that second work: Seven donors tested HCMV-seropositive and one tested seronegative among the eight sequenced.

The specimen was CD8+ T cells sorted from blood. The receptor was derived from a woman aged 18-35 years in good health. This chain connects TRBV30 to TRBJ2-1; 7 bases align to TRBD2. This chain's CDR3 is CAWTLGGQGGEQFF. The CDR3 nucleotides read TGTGCCTGGACCCTAGGAGGGCAGGGAGGGGAGCAGTTCTTC. Supplemented by reference TRBV30 and TRBJ2-1, the full variable domain reads SQTIHQWPATLVQPVGSPLSLECTVEGTSNPNLYWYRQAAGRGLQLLFYSVGIGQISSEVPQNLSASRPQDRQFILSSKKLLLSDSGFYLCAWTLGGQGGEQFFGPGTRLTVL.